The next 9 T cell receptor beta chains were all read from a single sample in a study of blood T cell repertoires in COVID-19. TCRdb keeps only in-frame clones here, not all; method: immunoSEQ multiplex PCR. The table records a few hundred thousand clones, roughly 90% of them present only once. Sequencing used PBMCs or T cells enriched from blood (not recorded which). Every receptor here comes from a woman in her 30s who had recovered from COVID-19.

V usage is TRBV27 and J usage is TRBJ2-1, with 16 positions matching TRBD2. Per germline, CDR1 MNHEY and CDR2 SMNVEV (reference sequence). J was trimmed by 1 base and V by 5 bases; bases with no gene match: 14. This CDR3 comprises 21 residues. The CDR3 loop is CASSIRPGLAGGPGSYNEQFF. DNA of the CDR3: TGTGCCAGCAGTATCCGTCCGGGACTAGCGGGGGGGCCCGGGTCCTACAATGAGCAGTTCTTC.

In DNA form, the CDR3 reads TGTGCCAGCAGTCTCTTGGACTCGCCGGGCAGCAATCAGCCCCAGCATTTT. Its translation is CASSLLDSPGSNQPQHF. This chain uses TRBV28 with TRBJ1-5; no clear D. CDR3 length equals 17 residues. CDR1 and CDR2 (germline): MDHEN, SYDVKM. V was pared by 5 bases and J by 1 base, with 18 bases between. The complete variable domain, with remaining parts taken from reference TRBV28 and TRBJ1-5, reads DVKVTQSSRYLVKRTGEKVFLECVQDMDHENMFWYRQDPGLGLRLIYFSYDVKMKEKGDIPEGYSVSREKKERFSLILESASTNQTSMYLCASSLLDSPGSNQPQHFGDGTRLSIL.

J is TRBJ1-2 and V is TRBV11-2; D is ambiguous. The CDR3 has 12 amino acids. Between the trimmed V and J ends, which lost 5 bases and 7 bases, there was a span of 11 bases. CDR1 and CDR2 from the germline V gene are SGHAT and FQNNGV. The CDR3 DNA follows: TGTGCCAGCAGCACACCCAGAGGTGGCTACACCTTC. As protein: CASSTPRGGYTF.

This chain links TRBV21-1 with TRBJ1-1; the D call TRBD1 from the table was never checked on the DNA. TRBV21-1 has pseudogene status. CDR3 length equals 16 residues. The CDR3 DNA follows: TGTGCCAGCAGCGCCGGGTGGGACAGCCCGAACACTGAAGCTTTCTTT. Translation gives CASSAGWDSPNTEAFF.

The V gene is TRBV7-8, the J gene TRBJ1-1, with D uncertain. The V gene's germline CDR1 is SGHVS and CDR2 FQNEAQ. Trimming took off 3 bases at V and 0 bases at J, with 11 bases between the two ends. The CDR3 sequence is 15 residues long. CDR3 nucleotide sequence: TGTGCCAGCAGCTTCATGGAGGGCATGAACACTGAAGCTTTCTTT. The encoded protein is CASSFMEGMNTEAFF.

The chain links TRBV28 to TRBJ2-1; 10 nucleotides match TRBD1. The germline V gene has CDR1 MDHEN and CDR2 SYDVKM. The CDR3 has 14 amino acids. Unmatched junction bases numbered 9, after V lost 8 bases and J lost 8 bases. CDR3 nucleotides: TGTGCCAGCCGGTCTGGGGACAGGGGCTATGAGCAGTTCTTC. It codes for CASRSGDRGYEQFF.

The chain recombines TRBV5-1 with TRBJ1-2, with D possibly being TRBD1 (5 bases). CDR1 is SGHRS, CDR2 YFSETQ, per germline. The ends were cut back, 2 bases at V and 4 bases at J, with 15 bases in the middle. The CDR3 has 15 residues. CDR3 DNA sequence: TGCGCCAGCAGCTTCGGAGCAGGCCAGGGCTATGGCTACACCTTC. It yields the protein CASSFGAGQGYGYTF.

The V call is TRBV4-1, the J call TRBJ1-2; TRBD1 might be the D (6 bases). The CDR3 contains 12 residues. Germline assignment: CDR1 MGHRA and CDR2 YSYEKL. Deletions cut 3 bases from V and 8 bases from J, with 10 bases between. CDR3 nucleotide sequence: TGCGCCAGCAGCCAGGGGGCGAAGGGCTACACCTTC. Amino acids: CASSQGAKGYTF.

This chain joins TRBV6-5 and TRBJ1-1, with D possibly TRBD1 on 6 matching bases. CDR1 MNHEY and CDR2 SVGAGI come from the germline V gene. The CDR3 extends over 14 amino acids. V gave up 4 bases and J gave up 4 bases, with 13 bases separating them. The CDR3 region has the DNA TGTGCCAGCAGTTCTCACAGGGACCCCACTGAAGCTTTCTTT. Its translation is CASSSHRDPTEAFF.